The rows below give T cell receptor beta chains drawn from one sample of a study of shared clonotypes between healthy human individuals. Libraries were prepared by immunoSEQ multiplex PCR; TCRdb keeps only in-frame clonotypes and omits some of them. Seen here are 190,000 or so clones, approximately 70% observed once, and the top ten hold more than 9%. The specimen was memory CD4+ T cells sorted from blood. These receptors were collected from a man aged 30 to 39 in good health. Both conserved end residues are part of each CDR3. D genes are given only for firm matches. The size entry is marked missing in some rows and otherwise reads once, few, many or a size class.

d_gene,j_gene,abundance,len,v_gene,CDR3nt,CDR3aa
NA,TRBJ2-1,NA,17,TRBV7-2,TGTGCCAGCAGCTTAGTTCCGGGGAGGAGCTCCTACAATGAGCAGTTCTTC,CASSLVPGRSSYNEQFF
NA,TRBJ2-5,few,13,TRBV7-8,TGTGCCAGCAGCTTCGCCCCTATAGGGACCCAGTACTTC,CASSFAPIGTQYF
NA,TRBJ2-1,NA,16,TRBV2,TGTGCCAGCTCTTCACCCCCGGGGAAGCTTGACAATGAGCAGTTCTTC,CASSSPPGKLDNEQFF
TRBD2,TRBJ2-7,NA,17,TRBV10-3,TGTGCCATCGGCCTCGGGACTAGCGGGTTAAGCTCCTACGAGCAGTACTTC,CAIGLGTSGLSSYEQYF
NA,TRBJ2-6,few,15,TRBV5-1,TGCGCCAGCAGCGCTGAAAATTCTGGGGCCAACGTCCTGACTTTC,CASSAENSGANVLTF
NA,TRBJ2-5,NA,12,TRBV30,TGTGCCTGGAGTACCCTTCGGGAGACCCAGTACTTC,CAWSTLRETQYF
TRBD1,TRBJ2-2,NA,14,TRBV7-2,TGTGCCAGCAGCCGGGACAGATACACCGGGGAGCTGTTTTTT,CASSRDRYTGELFF
NA,TRBJ2-2,NA,15,TRBV5-1,TGCGCCAGCAGAACTGGACCCTCTAGGCCCGGGGAGCTGTTTTTT,CASRTGPSRPGELFF
NA,TRBJ2-5,few,13,TRBV18,TGTGCCAGCTCACCAGTCGGGGGAGAGACCCAGTACTTC,CASSPVGGETQYF
TRBD1,TRBJ2-6,NA,15,TRBV5-1,TGCGCCAGCAGCCCGGACAGGGTTGGGGCCAACGTCCTGACTTTC,CASSPDRVGANVLTF
NA,TRBJ2-2,NA,13,TRBV5-1,TGCGCCAGCAGCTTGGGGGCAGCCGGGGAGCTGTTTTTT,CASSLGAAGELFF
TRBD2,TRBJ2-3,NA,15,TRBV9,TGTGCCAGCAGTGTAGGACTAGCGGGAACAGATACGCAGTATTTT,CASSVGLAGTDTQYF
NA,TRBJ2-5,NA,17,TRBV5-6,TGTGCCAGCAGCTTGGGCCTCGGAGTTGGGGGGAGAGAGACCCAGTACTTC,CASSLGLGVGGRETQYF
NA,TRBJ1-2,NA,12,TRBV28,TGTGCCAGCAGCCAATCAGGGAATGGCTACACCTTC,CASSQSGNGYTF
NA,TRBJ2-1,NA,14,TRBV27,TGTGCCAGCACCCGCCGGGGCGGCCCTAATGAGCAGTTCTTC,CASTRRGGPNEQFF
TRBD2,TRBJ2-5,NA,15,TRBV6-1,TGTGCCAGCAGTGAGGCTAGCGGGCCCGGAGGTACCCAGTACTTC,CASSEASGPGGTQYF
TRBD1,TRBJ2-1,few,13,TRBV6-5,TGTGCCAGCGGCAAGGACAGGGTTAATGAGCAGTTCTTC,CASGKDRVNEQFF
TRBD2,TRBJ2-3,NA,17,TRBV7-2,TGTGCCAGCAGCTTAAGACTAGCGGGCGGGGAAGGGGATACGCAGTATTTT,CASSLRLAGGEGDTQYF
NA,TRBJ1-5,NA,13,TRBV7-2,TGTGCCAGCAGCCCCAGTAGCAATCAGCCCCAGCATTTT,CASSPSSNQPQHF
NA,TRBJ1-4,NA,13,TRBV11-2,TGTGCCAGCAGCTTAGTCCATAATGAAAAACTGTTTTTT,CASSLVHNEKLFF
NA,TRBJ1-2,many,13,TRBV6-5,TGTGCCAGCAGCCTCGGACAGCTAGGAGGCTACACCTTC,CASSLGQLGGYTF
TRBD2,TRBJ2-1,few,15,TRBV6-1,TGTGCCAGCAGGGCCACTAGCGGGATTGACAATGAGCAGTTCTTC,CASRATSGIDNEQFF
NA,TRBJ1-2,NA,12,TRBV19,TGTGCCAGCAGTAGAGAGCTAAGTGGCTACACCTTC,CASSRELSGYTF
NA,TRBJ2-2,NA,13,TRBV7-7,TGTGCTAGCAGCCCGACCGTCACCGGGGAGCTGTTTTTT,CASSPTVTGELFF
NA,TRBJ2-5,NA,17,TRBV5-1,TGCGCCAGCAGCTTGAACCCCGGCGCCCTCACCCAAGAGACCCAGTACTTC,CASSLNPGALTQETQYF
NA,TRBJ1-2,NA,12,TRBV28,TGTGCCAGCAGTTATGAGAACTATGGCTACACCTTC,CASSYENYGYTF
NA,TRBJ2-2,once,14,TRBV2,TGTGCCAGCAGTGTCCGAGAAAACACCGGGGAGCTGTTTTTT,CASSVRENTGELFF